A selection of T cell receptor beta chains follows, all from one sample in a study of regulatory T cells in long-lasting Graves disease. Each CDR3 protein is one row after TCRdb ran MiXCR on the multiplex PCR reads. The sample records almost 350,000 distinct CDR3 sequences, roughly a fifth being singletons. The sequenced sample was peripheral blood mononuclear cells (PBMCs), obtained when the disease was refractory, from a patient treated with antithyroid drugs. Every receptor here comes from a female donor with Graves disease. Both conserved end residues are trimmed from each CDR3. A D gene is named only where the DNA matches it firmly. Only part of the rows carry a size: once, few, many, or a class if the clone is expanded.

>TRBD1|many|TRBV12-3/TRBV12-4
ASGDRPNTEAF
>-|many|TRBV6-2/TRBV6-3
ASSSNEAQETQY
>-|few|TRBV6-2/TRBV6-3
ATEGFRRASAF
>-|-|TRBV28
ASSTNPLSGNTIY
>-|-|TRBV11-2
ASSLRLTGLSYEQY
>-|-|TRBV5-1
ASSLVAPDDEQF
>-|-|TRBV20-1
SVRGEGYSPLH
>-|few|TRBV5-1
ASRPSLGRDEQY
>TRBD1|-|TRBV29-1
SVGDWTGDGYT
>-|many|TRBV15
ATSREGGRTQY
>-|many|TRBV30
AWNRDLSYEQY
>-|few|TRBV7-2
ASSSNPGATEAF
>-|-|TRBV6-1
ASTYSRGSHNEQF
>TRBD1|-|TRBV5-1
ASSFGQGAPTNEKLF
>-|few|TRBV5-6
ASSLWAEGNTEAF
>-|-|TRBV28
ASSGGGAYEQY
>TRBD2|-|TRBV7-9
ASSRPGLAGGTQY
>-|many|TRBV28
ASSFPPGYEQY
>TRBD1|-|TRBV20-1
SAWDSTHEQF
>-|many|TRBV9
ASSVGGGGNYGYT
>-|few|TRBV7-9
ASSQDRPHGYT
>-|-|TRBV7-3
ASSLIRGINSSTGELF
>TRBD1|many|TRBV3-1
ASSWTGGRSPLH
>TRBD1|-|TRBV20-1
SALGLTGGALVDYEQY
>TRBD2|many|TRBV28
ASSLTSGRPNEQF
>TRBD2|many|TRBV7-3
ASSRSQAGGYNEQF
>TRBD1|many|TRBV6-2/TRBV6-3
ASSYSGDRVQYTQPQH
>-|many|TRBV20-1
SARDQGGGYGYT
>-|many|TRBV7-8
ASSLDRVQANYGYT
>TRBD1|-|TRBV6-2/TRBV6-3
ASSPSRGQGQETQY
>-|many|TRBV20-1
SARVSYGRGSTGELF
>-|many|TRBV12-3/TRBV12-4
ASSFQGSTEAF
>-|-|TRBV5-1
ASSLGPSGTGEQY
>TRBD2|few|TRBV7-9
ASSPTAGEVTGELF
>-|-|TRBV6-5
ASGFRTGYNEQF
>-|many|TRBV12-3/TRBV12-4
ASSLQLAKNTGELF
>-|-|TRBV5-1
ASSLAELTDTQY
>-|many|TRBV27
ASRRLDSYEQY